This TCR beta chain appears in the sequencing data of a study of blood T cells in healthy people across ages. Study findings and constraints: As age increased, TCR beta diversity per million T cells fell in a roughly linear fashion. Naive CD4+ cell counts and diversity both ran higher in long-lived than in aged donors.

Sample-barcoded 5' priming and a J-beta primer mix drove a second PCR of 7 to 11 cycles. Each CDR3 protein is one row after TCRdb ran MiXCR on the 5' RACE reads. The table shows about 1,600,000 distinct CDR3 sequences, with around 39% occurring only once. The junction had 7 bases not matched to a gene; V was cut back by 4 bases and J by 0 bases. The CDR3 has 16 amino acids. Germline V gene sequence: CDR1 SQVTM, CDR2 ANQGSEA. To note about this clonotype: Its antigen is not known.

There were at least 5 micrograms of total RNA extracted from every sample. The sequenced material came from blood. This sequence originates from a woman younger than 35 in good health. The V and J genes are TRBV29-1 and TRBJ2-3; the match to TRBD2 covers 10 bases. The CDR3 sequence: CSVGPSGSLSTDTQYF. CDR3 DNA: TGCAGCGTTGGCCCTAGCGGGAGTCTCAGCACAGATACGCAGTATTTT.